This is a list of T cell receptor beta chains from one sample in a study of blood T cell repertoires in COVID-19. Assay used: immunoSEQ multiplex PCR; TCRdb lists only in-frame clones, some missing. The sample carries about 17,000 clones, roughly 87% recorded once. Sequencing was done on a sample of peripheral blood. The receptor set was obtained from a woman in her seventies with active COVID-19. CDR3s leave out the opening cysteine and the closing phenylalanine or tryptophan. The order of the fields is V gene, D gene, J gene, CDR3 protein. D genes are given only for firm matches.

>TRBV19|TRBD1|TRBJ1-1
ASSLRTGQGTEAF
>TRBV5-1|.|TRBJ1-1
ASSLAGPVTEAF
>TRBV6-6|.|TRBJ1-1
ASSSRVTEAF
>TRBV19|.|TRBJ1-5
ASSPQQGNQPQH
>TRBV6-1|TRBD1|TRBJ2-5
ASSGLTGTEQETQY
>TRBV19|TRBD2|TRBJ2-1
ASTGTTSGKVNEQF
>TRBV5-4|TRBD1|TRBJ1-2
ASSDRDRGSGLGYT
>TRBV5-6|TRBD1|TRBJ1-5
ASSLGTGLKHQPQH
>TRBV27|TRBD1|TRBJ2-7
ASNRDRVYEQY
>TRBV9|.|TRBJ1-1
ASSPDGKVVTEAF
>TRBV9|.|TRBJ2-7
ASSVEAAVGSYEQY
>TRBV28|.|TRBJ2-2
ASSLSLTGELF
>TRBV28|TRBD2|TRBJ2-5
ASTKPASGRAKGTQY
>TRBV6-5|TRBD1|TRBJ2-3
ASTSGTGRTDTQY
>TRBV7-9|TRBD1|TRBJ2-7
ASSADPGQGTYEQY
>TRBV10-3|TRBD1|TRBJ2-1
AISRQGLKGSSYNEQF
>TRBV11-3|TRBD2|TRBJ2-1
ASSIDWAGGLF
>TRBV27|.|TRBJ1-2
ASSPRQAHGYT
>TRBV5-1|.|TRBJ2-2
ASSLEGRVSTGELF
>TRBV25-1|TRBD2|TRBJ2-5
ASSAGTSGRQETQY
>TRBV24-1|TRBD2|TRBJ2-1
ATSEAGDYNEQF
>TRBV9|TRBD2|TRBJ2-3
ASSFRGLAGDTDTQY
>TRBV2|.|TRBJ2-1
ASSGVDWNSAHNEQF
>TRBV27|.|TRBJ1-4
ASSFRGSANEKLF
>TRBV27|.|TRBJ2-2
ASSPSSGNTGELF
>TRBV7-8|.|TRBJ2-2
ASSLNLGRANTGELF
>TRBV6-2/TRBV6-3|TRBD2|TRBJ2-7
ASSYSKTSPTYEQY
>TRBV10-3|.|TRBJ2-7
AISQAGSSYEQY
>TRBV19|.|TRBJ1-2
ASSIEGPRYGYT
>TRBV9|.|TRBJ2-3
ASSVVPLADTQY
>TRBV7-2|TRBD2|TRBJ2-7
ASSPGLAGPPSYEQY
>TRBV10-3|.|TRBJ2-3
AIRGTFSTDTQY
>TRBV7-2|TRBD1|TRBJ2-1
ASSGARGLDEQF
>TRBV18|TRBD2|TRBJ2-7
ASSPTSGRGGEQY
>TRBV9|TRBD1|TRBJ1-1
ASSVSGGNTEAF
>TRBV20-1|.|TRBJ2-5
SASDGVRTQY
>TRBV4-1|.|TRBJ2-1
ASRWGPSSYNEQF
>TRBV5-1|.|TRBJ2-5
ASSLRGLSYQETQY
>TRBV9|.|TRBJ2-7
ASSPRGGQGKQY
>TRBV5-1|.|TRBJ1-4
ASSHYRATNEKLF
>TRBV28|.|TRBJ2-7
ASRFRQVYEQY
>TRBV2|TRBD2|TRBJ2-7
ASRLAGLYEQY
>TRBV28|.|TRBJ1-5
ASSSDWNQPQH
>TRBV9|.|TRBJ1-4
ASSVTAYNEKLF
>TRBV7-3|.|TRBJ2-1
ASGIYNEQF
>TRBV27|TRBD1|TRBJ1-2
ASSLRSGTGPYGYT
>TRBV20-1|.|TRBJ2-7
SASGQVRNEQY
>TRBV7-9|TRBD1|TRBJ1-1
ASSTMDRAAEAF
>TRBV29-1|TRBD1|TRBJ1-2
SVGDSNYGYT